This TCR beta chain is drawn from a study of blood T cell repertoires in COVID-19. Study background: Both acute and convalescent COVID-19 samples were obtained from the United States, Italy and Spain. The cDNA or gDNA used as material had been derived from T cells, B-cell-depleted T cells, or PBMCs.

V was trimmed by 5 bases and J by 4 bases, leaving 14 bases between them. Per germline, CDR1 MDHEN and CDR2 SYDVKM. The length of the CDR3 is 14 residues. Authors' analysis steps: Nucleated cell number was recorded as an estimate derived from reference gene primer amplification. The method was immunoSEQ multiplex PCR; TCRdb's version includes in-frame clones alone and lacks a portion of them. V, J and clone size are taken as reported in that table, and D and trimming were inferred from the DNA itself. The sample carries under 35,000 clones, more than 80% recorded once. This TCR derives from a human donor in a cohort sampled during active COVID-19. The chain couples TRBV28 to TRBJ1-2, with D unclear. The specimen was peripheral blood. CDR3 amino acids: CASSQIRWSYGYTF. The CDR3 DNA is TGTGCCAGCAGTCAAATCAGGTGGTCCTATGGCTACACCTTC.